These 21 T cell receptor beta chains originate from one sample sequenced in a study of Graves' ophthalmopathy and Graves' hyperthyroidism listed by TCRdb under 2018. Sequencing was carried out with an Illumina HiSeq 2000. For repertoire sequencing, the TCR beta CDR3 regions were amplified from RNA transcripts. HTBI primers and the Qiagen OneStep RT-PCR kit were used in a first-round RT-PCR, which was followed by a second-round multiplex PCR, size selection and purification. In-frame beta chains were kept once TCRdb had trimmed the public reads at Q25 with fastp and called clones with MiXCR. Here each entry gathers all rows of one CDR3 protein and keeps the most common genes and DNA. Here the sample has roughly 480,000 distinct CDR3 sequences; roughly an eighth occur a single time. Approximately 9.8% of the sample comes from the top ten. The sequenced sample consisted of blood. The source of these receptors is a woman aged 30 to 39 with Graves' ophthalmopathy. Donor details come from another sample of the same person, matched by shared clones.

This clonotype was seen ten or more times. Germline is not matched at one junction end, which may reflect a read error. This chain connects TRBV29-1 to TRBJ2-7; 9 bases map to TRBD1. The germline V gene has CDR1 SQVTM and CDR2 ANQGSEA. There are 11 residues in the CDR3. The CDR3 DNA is TGCAGCGTTGAGGCGACTGGACAGGGGATCTTC. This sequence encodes CSVEATGQGIF.

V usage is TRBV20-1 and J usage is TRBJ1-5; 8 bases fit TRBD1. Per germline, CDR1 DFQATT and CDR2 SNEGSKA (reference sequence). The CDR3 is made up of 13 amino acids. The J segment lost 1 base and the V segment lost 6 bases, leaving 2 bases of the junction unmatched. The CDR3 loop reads CSAGQGSNQPQHF. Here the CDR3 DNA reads TGCAGTGCAGGACAGGGAAGCAATCAGCCCCAGCATTTT.

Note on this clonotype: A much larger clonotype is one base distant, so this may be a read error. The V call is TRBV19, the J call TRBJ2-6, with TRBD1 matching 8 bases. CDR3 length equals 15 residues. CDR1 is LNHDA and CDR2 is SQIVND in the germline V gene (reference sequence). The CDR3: CASSQGATGTNVLTF. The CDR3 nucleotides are TGTGCCAGTAGTCAGGGGGCGACTGGGACCAACGTCCTGACTTTC.

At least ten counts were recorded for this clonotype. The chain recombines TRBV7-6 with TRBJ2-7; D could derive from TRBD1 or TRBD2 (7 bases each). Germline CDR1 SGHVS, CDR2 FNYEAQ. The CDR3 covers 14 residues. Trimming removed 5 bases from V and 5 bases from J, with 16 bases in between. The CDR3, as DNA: TGTGCCAGCAGCCCAGGGGGGGGTCTCCACGAGCAGTACTTC. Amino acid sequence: CASSPGGGLHEQYF.

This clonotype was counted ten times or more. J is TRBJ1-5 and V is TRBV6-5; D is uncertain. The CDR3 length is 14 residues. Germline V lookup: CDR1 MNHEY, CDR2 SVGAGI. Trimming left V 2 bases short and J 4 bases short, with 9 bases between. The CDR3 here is CASSYPDANQPQHF. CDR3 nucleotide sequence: TGTGCCAGCAGTTACCCCGATGCAAATCAGCCCCAGCATTTT.

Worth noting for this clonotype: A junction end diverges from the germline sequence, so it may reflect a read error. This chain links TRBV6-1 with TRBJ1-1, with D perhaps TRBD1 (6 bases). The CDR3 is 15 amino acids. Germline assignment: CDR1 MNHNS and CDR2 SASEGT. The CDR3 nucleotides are TGTGCCAGCAGCCTTACAGGGCCTACCTACCCTGAAGCTTCCTTT. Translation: CASSLTGPTYPEASF.

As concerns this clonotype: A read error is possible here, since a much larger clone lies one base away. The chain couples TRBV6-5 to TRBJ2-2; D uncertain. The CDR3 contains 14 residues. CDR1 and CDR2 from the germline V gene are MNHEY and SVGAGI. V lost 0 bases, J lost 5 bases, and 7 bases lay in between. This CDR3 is CASSYSWDTGELFF. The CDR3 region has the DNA TGTGCCAGCAGTTACTCATGGGATACCGGGGAGCTGTTTTTT.

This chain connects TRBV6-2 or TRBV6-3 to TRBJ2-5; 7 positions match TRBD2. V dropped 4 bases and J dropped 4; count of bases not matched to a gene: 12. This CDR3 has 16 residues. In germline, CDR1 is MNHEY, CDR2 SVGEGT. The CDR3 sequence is CASSSGPRGVGETQYF. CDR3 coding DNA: TGTGCCAGCAGTTCAGGCCCTCGGGGGGTGGGAGAGACCCAGTACTTC.

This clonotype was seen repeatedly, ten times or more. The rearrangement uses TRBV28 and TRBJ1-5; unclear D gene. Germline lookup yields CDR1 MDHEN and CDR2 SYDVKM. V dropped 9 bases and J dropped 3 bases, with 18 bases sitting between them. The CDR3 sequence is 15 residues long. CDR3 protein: CASWSMVRVNQPQHF. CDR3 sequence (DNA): TGTGCCAGTTGGTCCATGGTAAGGGTCAATCAGCCCCAGCATTTT.

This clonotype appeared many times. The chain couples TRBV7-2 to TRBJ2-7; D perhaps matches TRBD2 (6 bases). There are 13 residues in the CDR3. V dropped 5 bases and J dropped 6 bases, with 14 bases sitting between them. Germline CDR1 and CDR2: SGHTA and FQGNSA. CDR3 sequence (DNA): TGTGCCAGCAGCGGGACGGCGCGGGGCGAGCAGTACTTC. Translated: CASSGTARGEQYF. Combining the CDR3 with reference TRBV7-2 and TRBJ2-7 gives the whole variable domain GAGVSQSPSNKVTEKGKDVELRCDPISGHTALYWYRQSLGQGLEFLIYFQGNSAPDKSGLPSDRFSAERTGGSVSTLTIQRTQQEDSAVYLCASSGTARGEQYFGPGTRLTVT.

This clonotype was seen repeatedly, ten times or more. CDR3: CASSRPLGVNTEAFF. CDR3 bases: TGTGCCAGCAGCCGCCCTCTGGGGGTGAACACTGAAGCTTTCTTT. This chain joins TRBV12-3 or TRBV12-4 and TRBJ1-1; D is perhaps TRBD1 (5 bases). V dropped 6 bases and J dropped 0 bases, with 14 bases sitting between them. This CDR3 region has 15 residues.

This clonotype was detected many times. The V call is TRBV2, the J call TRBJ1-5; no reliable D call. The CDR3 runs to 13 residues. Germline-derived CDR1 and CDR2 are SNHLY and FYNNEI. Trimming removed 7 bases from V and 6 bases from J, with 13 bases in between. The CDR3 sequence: CASTQSMGQPQHF. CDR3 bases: TGTGCCAGCACCCAGAGTATGGGTCAGCCCCAGCATTTT.

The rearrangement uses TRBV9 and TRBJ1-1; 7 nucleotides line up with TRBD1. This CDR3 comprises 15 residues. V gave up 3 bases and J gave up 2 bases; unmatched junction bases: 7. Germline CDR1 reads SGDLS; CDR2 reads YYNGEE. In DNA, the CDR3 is TGTGCCAGCAGCGGAAACAGGGGATTTAACACTGAAGCTTTCTTT. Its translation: CASSGNRGFNTEAFF. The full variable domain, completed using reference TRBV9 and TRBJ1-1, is DSGVTQTPKHLITATGQRVTLRCSPRSGDLSVYWYQQSLDQGLQFLIQYYNGEERAKGNILERFSAQQFPDLHSELNLSSLELGDSALYFCASSGNRGFNTEAFFGQGTRLTVV.

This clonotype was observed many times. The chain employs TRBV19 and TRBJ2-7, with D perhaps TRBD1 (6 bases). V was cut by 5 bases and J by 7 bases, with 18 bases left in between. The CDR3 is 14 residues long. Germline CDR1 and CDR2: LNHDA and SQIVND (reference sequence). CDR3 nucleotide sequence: TGTGCCAGTAGTTCATTTCCCCCCAGGGGAGAGCAGTACTTC. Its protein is CASSSFPPRGEQYF. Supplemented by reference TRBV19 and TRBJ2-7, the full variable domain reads DGGITQSPKYLFRKEGQNVTLSCEQNLNHDAMYWYRQDPGQGLRLIYYSQIVNDFQKGDIAEGYSVSREKKESFPLTVTSAQKNPTAFYLCASSSFPPRGEQYFGPGTRLTVT.

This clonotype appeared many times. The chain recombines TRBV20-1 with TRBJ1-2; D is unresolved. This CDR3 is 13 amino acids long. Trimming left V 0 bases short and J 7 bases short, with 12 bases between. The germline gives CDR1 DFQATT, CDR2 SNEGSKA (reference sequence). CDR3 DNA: TGCAGTGCTAGAGATCCCGTCTGGGGTGGCTACACCTTC. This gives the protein CSARDPVWGGYTF.

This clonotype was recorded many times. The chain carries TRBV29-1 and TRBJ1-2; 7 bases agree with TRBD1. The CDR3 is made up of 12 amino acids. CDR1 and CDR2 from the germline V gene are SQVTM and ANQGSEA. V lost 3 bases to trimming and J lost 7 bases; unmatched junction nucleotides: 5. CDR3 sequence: CSVERQGSGYTF. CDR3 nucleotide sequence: TGCAGCGTTGAGCGACAGGGAAGTGGCTACACCTTC.

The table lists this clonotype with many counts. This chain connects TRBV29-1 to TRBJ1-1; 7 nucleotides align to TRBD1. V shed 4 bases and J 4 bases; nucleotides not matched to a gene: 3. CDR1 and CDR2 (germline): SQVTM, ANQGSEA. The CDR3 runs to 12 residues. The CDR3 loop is CSVVEGATEAFF. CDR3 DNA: TGCAGCGTTGTAGAGGGGGCCACTGAAGCTTTCTTT. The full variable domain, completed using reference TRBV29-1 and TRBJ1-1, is SAVISQKPSRDICQRGTSLTIQCQVDSQVTMMFWYRQQPGQSLTLIATANQGSEATYESGFVIDKFPISRPNLTFSTLTVSNMSPEDSSIYLCSVVEGATEAFFGQGTRLTVV.

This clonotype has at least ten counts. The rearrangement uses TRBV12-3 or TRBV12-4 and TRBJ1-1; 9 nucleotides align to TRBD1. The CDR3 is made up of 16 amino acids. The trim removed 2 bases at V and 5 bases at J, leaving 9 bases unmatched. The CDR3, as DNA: TGTGCCAGCAGTTTATCGCACAGGGGGCGGTGGACTGAAGCTTTCTTT. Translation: CASSLSHRGRWTEAFF.

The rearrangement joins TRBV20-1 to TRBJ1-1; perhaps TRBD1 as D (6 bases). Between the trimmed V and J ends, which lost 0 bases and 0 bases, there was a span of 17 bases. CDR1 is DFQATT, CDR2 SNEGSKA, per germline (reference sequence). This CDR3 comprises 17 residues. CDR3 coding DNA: TGCAGTGCTAGAGATAGCGGGGGGCTCAGGATGAACACTGAAGCTTTCTTT. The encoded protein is CSARDSGGLRMNTEAFF.

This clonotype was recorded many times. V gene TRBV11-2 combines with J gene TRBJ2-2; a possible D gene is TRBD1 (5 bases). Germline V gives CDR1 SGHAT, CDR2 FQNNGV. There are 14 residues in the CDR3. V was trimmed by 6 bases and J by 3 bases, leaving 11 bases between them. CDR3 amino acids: CASSHDSYTGELFF. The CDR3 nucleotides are TGTGCCAGCAGTCATGACAGCTACACCGGGGAGCTGTTTTTT.

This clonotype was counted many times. The CDR3 is CASSESDSSYGYTF. The CDR3 DNA follows: TGTGCCAGCAGTGAATCGGACAGCTCCTATGGCTACACCTTC. The chain links TRBV6-1 to TRBJ1-2; possible D gene TRBD1, 6 bases. Trimming took off 2 bases at V and 4 bases at J, with 11 bases between the two ends. CDR1 is MNHNS and CDR2 is SASEGT in the germline V gene. The CDR3 runs to 14 residues.